A selection of T cell receptor beta chains follows, all from one sample in a study of spatial heterogeneity in lung cancer. TCRdb re-derived calls from the 5' RACE reads in MiXCR, one entry per CDR3 protein. This table has about 100,000 distinct CDR3 sequences, approximately 4.4% appearing once. The specimen comprised lung tumor tissue, sampled at surgery. The receptors were sampled from a male donor with early-stage non-small cell lung cancer. Both conserved end residues are part of each CDR3. The order of the fields is V gene, J gene, D gene, clone size, CDR3 protein, CDR3 DNA. D genes are given only for firm matches. Not all rows give a size; the values are once, few, many and, for expanded clones, a class.

>TRBV27|TRBJ1-4|.|many
CASSPLDSVPEKLFF
TGTGCCAGCAGTCCACTAGACAGTGTTCCTGAAAAACTGTTTTTT
>TRBV24-1|TRBJ2-5|.|many
CATSDFSPETQYF
TGTGCCACCAGTGATTTTTCCCCGGAGACCCAGTACTTC
>TRBV5-4|TRBJ1-4|.|.
CASSLDARGEKLFF
TGTGCCAGCAGCTTGGACGCCCGGGGGGAAAAACTGTTTTTT
>TRBV3-1|TRBJ2-7|.|many
CASSPFRQALSGEQYF
TGTGCCAGCAGCCCCTTTCGACAGGCCCTATCGGGCGAGCAGTACTTC
>TRBV7-9|TRBJ2-3|.|many
CASSLGTDTQYF
TGTGCCAGCAGCTTAGGAACAGATACGCAGTATTTT
>TRBV28|TRBJ1-5|TRBD1|many
CASTSGTGEQPQHF
TGTGCCAGTACTTCCGGGACAGGGGAACAGCCCCAGCATTTT
>TRBV27|TRBJ1-5|.|many
CASRIGVRQPQHF
TGTGCCAGCAGAATTGGGGTCCGGCAGCCCCAGCATTTT
>TRBV28|TRBJ2-5|.|many
CASGATTVEETQYF
TGTGCCAGCGGAGCGACGACAGTTGAAGAGACCCAGTACTTC
>TRBV7-2|TRBJ1-2|.|large
CASSLNGLVRGDGYTF
TGTGCCAGCAGCTTAAATGGTTTGGTACGGGGCGATGGCTACACCTTC
>TRBV10-3|TRBJ2-7|TRBD2|few
CAISDSGRDYEQYF
TGTGCCATCAGTGACAGCGGGAGAGACTACGAGCAGTACTTC
>TRBV28|TRBJ1-6|.|many
CASSLSDVNSPLHF
TGTGCCAGCAGTCTTTCGGACGTCAATTCACCCCTCCACTTT
>TRBV7-2|TRBJ1-6|.|many
CASSFRWESPLHF
TGTGCCAGCAGCTTTCGGTGGGAGTCACCCCTCCACTTT
>TRBV3-1|TRBJ1-1|TRBD1|many
CASSFGQGLGTEAFF
TGTGCCAGCAGCTTCGGACAGGGGCTCGGGACTGAAGCTTTCTTT
>TRBV7-9|TRBJ2-7|.|few
CASSLDWAPRNEQYF
TGTGCCAGCAGCTTAGACTGGGCGCCGAGAAACGAGCAGTACTTC
>TRBV7-9|TRBJ1-2|TRBD1|many
CASSNTGASYQSYGYTF
TGTGCCAGCAGCAACACAGGGGCCTCCTACCAGAGCTATGGCTACACCTTC
>TRBV3-1|TRBJ2-1|.|many
CASSPLGYNEQFF
TGTGCCAGCAGCCCCCTTGGTTACAATGAGCAGTTCTTC
>TRBV19|TRBJ1-5|.|many
CASSWRTGQPQHF
TGTGCCAGTAGTTGGCGGACGGGTCAGCCCCAGCATTTT
>TRBV6-5|TRBJ2-7|.|many
CASSSTPGYEQYF
TGTGCCAGCAGTTCCACGCCCGGGTACGAGCAGTACTTC
>TRBV5-1|TRBJ2-3|TRBD2|many
CASSLETSVYLGSDTQYF
TGCGCCAGCAGCTTGGAAACTAGCGTGTACTTGGGATCAGATACGCAGTATTTT
>TRBV25-1|TRBJ2-3|TRBD2|.
CASSHAGGYADTQYF
TGTGCCAGCAGTCACGCGGGAGGCTACGCAGATACGCAGTATTTT
>TRBV29-1|TRBJ2-7|.|many
CSVEASGLVPGEYF
TGCAGCGTTGAAGCCTCCGGGTTGGTGCCAGGCGAGTACTTC
>TRBV3-1|TRBJ2-1|TRBD2|many
CASSQDGRERVQFF
TGTGCCAGCAGCCAAGATGGGCGGGAGCGGGTGCAGTTCTTC
>TRBV4-2|TRBJ2-3|.|many
CASSQGQDTQYF
TGTGCCAGCAGCCAAGGTCAAGATACGCAGTATTTT
>TRBV6-2/TRBV6-3|TRBJ2-3|.|.
CASSSNSDPWGRDTQYF
TGTGCCAGCAGTTCTAATTCGGACCCCTGGGGAAGAGATACGCAGTATTTT
>TRBV3-1|TRBJ2-7|.|many
CASSQDPRTPSYEQYF
TGTGCCAGCAGCCAAGATCCCCGGACACCGTCCTACGAGCAGTACTTC
>TRBV20-1|TRBJ2-3|.|many
CSARGGWADTQYF
TGCAGTGCTAGGGGGGGTTGGGCAGATACGCAGTATTTT
>TRBV3-1|TRBJ1-1|.|.
CASSPEQVGQAFF
TGTGCCAGCAGCCCGGAACAGGTGGGCCAAGCTTTCTTT
>TRBV2|TRBJ2-2|.|many
CASTMNTGELFF
TGTGCCAGTACTATGAACACCGGGGAGCTGTTTTTT
>TRBV20-1|TRBJ2-7|TRBD2|many
CSAKTGTKGEQYF
TGCAGTGCTAAAACCGGGACTAAGGGAGAGCAGTACTTC
>TRBV27|TRBJ1-1|TRBD1|many
CASSLWTGRDTEAFF
TGTGCCAGCAGTTTATGGACAGGGAGGGACACTGAAGCTTTCTTT
>TRBV29-1|TRBJ2-1|.|many
CSVESGRRGGLYNEQFF
TGCAGCGTTGAGTCGGGACGAAGAGGAGGGCTCTACAATGAGCAGTTCTTC
>TRBV6-5|TRBJ2-6|TRBD1|many
CASSRDRGRANVLTF
TGTGCCAGCAGCCGTGACAGGGGCCGGGCCAACGTCCTGACTTTC
>TRBV3-1|TRBJ2-3|.|.
CASSQFVADSTDTQYF
TGTGCCAGCAGCCAATTTGTGGCGGACTCCACAGATACGCAGTATTTT
>TRBV6-6|TRBJ2-1|TRBD2|many
CASSYSTPGTSEYNEQFF
TGTGCCAGCAGTTACTCGACCCCTGGGACTAGCGAATACAATGAGCAGTTCTTC
>TRBV3-1|TRBJ2-1|.|many
CASSPRSEERNEQFF
TGTGCCAGCAGCCCGAGATCCGAGGAGCGCAATGAGCAGTTCTTC
>TRBV3-1|TRBJ2-1|.|many
CASSPDGSLDWFF
TGTGCCAGCAGCCCAGATGGGTCGCTAGACTGGTTCTTC
>TRBV4-1|TRBJ2-1|.|many
CASSQEPGQTGNEQFF
TGCGCCAGCAGCCAAGAGCCGGGGCAAACAGGGAATGAGCAGTTCTTC
>TRBV6-5|TRBJ2-1|.|many
CASSPGRGGYNEQFF
TGTGCCAGCAGCCCCGGGAGAGGCGGCTACAATGAGCAGTTCTTC
>TRBV28|TRBJ1-5|.|.
CASSLMGEGHQPQHF
TGTGCCAGCAGTTTGATGGGAGAGGGTCATCAGCCCCAGCATTTT
>TRBV27|TRBJ2-2|.|many
CASSLAVGANTGELFF
TGTGCCAGCAGTTTAGCGGTAGGGGCGAACACCGGGGAGCTGTTTTTT
>TRBV7-9|TRBJ2-7|TRBD2|many
CASSLASGTSGIRAYEQYF
TGTGCCAGCAGCTTAGCTTCTGGGACTAGCGGGATACGTGCGTACGAGCAGTACTTC
>TRBV14|TRBJ2-5|.|many
CASSRRLQETQYF
TGTGCCAGCAGCCGACGACTCCAAGAGACCCAGTACTTC
>TRBV4-1|TRBJ2-5|TRBD2|many
CASSQDPGSGRVETQYF
TGCGCCAGCAGCCAAGATCCGGGTAGCGGGAGGGTAGAGACCCAGTACTTC
>TRBV24-1|TRBJ2-1|.|many
CATGTGAYNEQFF
TGTGCCACCGGGACGGGCGCCTACAATGAGCAGTTCTTC
>TRBV6-1|TRBJ1-1|.|many
CASSLTPPQGTEAFF
TGTGCCAGCTCTTTAACCCCACCGCAGGGCACTGAAGCTTTCTTT
>TRBV13|TRBJ2-3|TRBD2|many
CASSGAGTSGGVDTQYF
TGTGCCAGCAGCGGCGCCGGGACTAGCGGGGGTGTTGATACGCAGTATTTT
>TRBV5-8|TRBJ1-6|TRBD1|many
CASSAVLDREDSPLHF
TGTGCCAGCAGCGCCGTGTTGGACAGGGAGGATTCACCCCTCCACTTT
>TRBV29-1|TRBJ2-5|.|many
CSVALRQETQYF
TGCAGCGTTGCGTTACGGCAAGAGACCCAGTACTTC
>TRBV4-1|TRBJ1-3|.|many
CASSQGPGSGNTIYF
TGCGCCAGCAGCCAAGGTCCCGGCTCTGGAAACACCATATATTTT
>TRBV19|TRBJ1-5|.|few
CASQWGFMEPQHF
TGTGCCAGCCAGTGGGGGTTTATGGAGCCCCAGCATTTT
>TRBV27|TRBJ2-1|TRBD2|many
CASSRSLGPGLAGEAEQFF
TGTGCCAGCAGCCGAAGTTTGGGACCGGGACTAGCGGGAGAAGCTGAGCAGTTCTTC